One sample yielded the 25 T cell receptor beta chains listed below, sequenced in a study of regulatory T cells in long-lasting Graves disease. Time point here: newly diagnosed GD, antithyroid drugs for less than 3 months. TCR sequences were obtained from RNA taken from PBMCs. Construction of TCR beta libraries relied on iRepertoire HTBI primers and on Arm-PCR targeting CDR3 regions. TCRdb analysed the multiplex PCR reads with MiXCR anew, one entry per CDR3 protein. The sample consists of 530,000 or so distinct CDR3 sequences, about 14% of them appearing once. These same data were also listed under a study on T cells in Graves' hyperthyroidism and ophthalmopathy.

Sequencing was performed on peripheral blood mononuclear cells (PBMCs), taken at new diagnosis, from a patient treated with antithyroid drugs. The source is a man younger than 45 with Graves disease.

This clonotype occurred many times. This chain joins TRBV13 and TRBJ2-7; D is perhaps TRBD2 (5 bases). Trimming stripped 0 bases from V and 3 bases from J, with 12 bases between. There are 15 residues in the CDR3. Germline CDR1 is PRHDT and CDR2 is FYEKMQ (reference sequence). CDR3 protein: CASSLGVLAGYEQYF. In DNA form, the CDR3 reads TGTGCCAGCAGCTTAGGGGTGTTGGCGGGCTACGAGCAGTACTTC.

This clonotype was detected a few times. The chain couples TRBV4-1 to TRBJ1-2; no clear D. V lost 0 bases, J lost 3 bases, and 11 bases lay in between. This CDR3 contains 15 residues. CDR1 is MGHRA, CDR2 YSYEKL, per germline. The CDR3 sequence: CASSQDPGLYYGYTF. CDR3 nucleotide sequence: TGCGCCAGCAGCCAAGATCCAGGACTCTACTATGGCTACACCTTC.

This clonotype occurred many times. The chain recombines TRBV6-2 or TRBV6-3 with TRBJ2-2; no clear D gene. There are 14 residues in the CDR3. CDR1 is MNHEY, CDR2 SVGEGT, per germline. Trimming shortened V by 0 bases and J by 1 base, and 3 bases separated the two germline ends. CDR3: CASSYSLNTGELFF. CDR3 DNA sequence: TGTGCCAGCAGTTACTCGCTGAACACCGGGGAGCTGTTTTTT.

There are a few counts of this clonotype. The chain employs TRBV29-1 and TRBJ1-2, with TRBD1 identical over 7 bases. This CDR3 region has 14 residues. V lost 6 bases, J lost 5 bases, and 12 bases stayed unmatched. Looked up from germline, CDR1 is SQVTM and CDR2 is ANQGSEA. The CDR3 reads CSVGAGDSFYGYTF. CDR3 in DNA: TGCAGCGTCGGCGCGGGGGACAGCTTTTATGGCTACACCTTC.

This chain joins TRBV28 and TRBJ2-1, with TRBD2 matching 10 bases. The CDR3 is 17 residues long. In germline, CDR1 is MDHEN, CDR2 SYDVKM. The J segment lost 2 bases and the V segment lost 8 bases, leaving 12 bases of the junction unmatched. CDR3 nucleotide sequence: TGTGCCAGCTCACCATCCCTAGCGGGAGATACCTACAATGAGCAGTTCTTC. As protein: CASSPSLAGDTYNEQFF. Using reference TRBV28 and TRBJ2-1 for the parts outside the CDR3, the full variable domain is DVKVTQSSRYLVKRTGEKVFLECVQDMDHENMFWYRQDPGLGLRLIYFSYDVKMKEKGDIPEGYSVSREKKERFSLILESASTNQTSMYLCASSPSLAGDTYNEQFFGPGTRLTVL.

This clonotype was counted ten times or more. The chain combines TRBV2 with TRBJ2-5; D ambiguous. The germline CDR1 and CDR2 sequences are SNHLY and FYNNEI. V was clipped by 3 bases and J by 5 bases, with 13 bases between them. CDR3 length: 14 residues. In DNA form, the CDR3 reads TGTGCCAGCAGTGAGATTGAGGTACTCGAGACCCAGTACTTC. It translates to CASSEIEVLETQYF.

This clonotype came up a few times. This rearrangement joins TRBV5-6 to TRBJ2-1; D is unclear. CDR3 length equals 17 residues. Between the trimmed V and J ends, which lost 3 bases and 5 bases, there was a span of 21 bases. Germline values: CDR1 SGHDT, CDR2 YYEEEE. CDR3 region: CASSCPLGEALDNEQFF. CDR3 bases: TGTGCCAGCAGCTGTCCCCTTGGCGAAGCCCTCGACAATGAGCAGTTCTTC.

This clonotype was counted ten times or more. The chain couples TRBV24-1 to TRBJ2-1, with TRBD2 matching over 13 bases. The germline V gene has CDR1 KGHDR and CDR2 SFDVKD. The CDR3 loop spans 16 amino acids. Trimming removed 3 bases from V and 5 bases from J; junction bases left unmatched: 3. CDR3 nucleotide sequence: TGTGCCACCAGTGATCTAGGACTAGCGGGAGACAATGAGCAGTTCTTC. Amino acid sequence: CATSDLGLAGDNEQFF.

This clonotype was counted at least ten times. This chain connects TRBV19 to TRBJ2-7, with a possible D match to TRBD2 (5 bases). Trimming pared 11 bases from V and 6 bases from J, leaving 14 bases between. CDR1 is LNHDA, CDR2 SQIVND, per germline (reference sequence). The CDR3 has 11 residues. The CDR3 reads CASGGGSEQYF. The CDR3 region has the DNA TGTGCCTCAGGTGGCGGGTCCGAGCAGTACTTC. The full variable domain, its missing parts supplied by reference TRBV19 and TRBJ2-7, is DGGITQSPKYLFRKEGQNVTLSCEQNLNHDAMYWYRQDPGQGLRLIYYSQIVNDFQKGDIAEGYSVSREKKESFPLTVTSAQKNPTAFYLCASGGGSEQYFGPGTRLTVT.

This clonotype was counted between two and nine times. V and J are TRBV5-6 and TRBJ2-6; D call uncertain. In germline, CDR1 is SGHDT, CDR2 YYEEEE. V lost 6 bases to trimming and J lost 0 bases, with 13 bases between them. This CDR3 region has 16 residues. CDR3: CASTPRTVSGANVLTF. CDR3 bases: TGTGCCAGCACCCCCCGAACAGTCTCTGGGGCCAACGTCCTGACTTTC.

This clonotype occurred many times. Written as DNA, the CDR3 is TGCAGTGCTAGTATAAGGATAGCGGGAAACAATGAGCAGTTCTTC. This translates into CSASIRIAGNNEQFF. The chain carries TRBV20-1 and TRBJ2-1; 8 bases map to TRBD2. The CDR3 contains 15 residues. Germline CDR1 reads DFQATT; CDR2 reads SNEGSKA (reference sequence). With 3 bases clipped from V and 5 bases from J, the junction kept 9 bases outside the gene matches.

This clonotype was observed a handful of times. The chain carries TRBV4-1 and TRBJ2-7, with D perhaps TRBD2 (6 bases). The CDR3 totals 14 residues. Germline CDR1 reads MGHRA; CDR2 reads YSYEKL. The V gene lost 5 bases and the J gene lost 3 bases, with 14 bases spanning the gap. This CDR3 reads CASSGGGKFYEQYF. The DNA for the CDR3 is TGCGCCAGCAGCGGAGGCGGGAAGTTCTACGAGCAGTACTTC.

This clonotype came up many times. The gene calls are TRBV7-3 and TRBJ2-3, with 7 bases lining up with TRBD2. The CDR3 is 13 residues long. Germline V gene data show CDR1 as SGHTA and CDR2 as FQGTGA. V was clipped by 4 bases and J by 5 bases; unmatched bases: 3. CDR3 nucleotide sequence: TGTGCCAGCAGCTGGACTAGTCGAGATACGCAGTATTTT. Protein product: CASSWTSRDTQYF.

This clonotype was found a few times. This rearrangement joins TRBV5-8 to TRBJ2-1; D tentatively reads TRBD1 or TRBD2 (5 bases each). Trimming pared 4 bases from V and 4 bases from J, leaving 9 bases between. The CDR3 spans 13 residues. Looked up from germline, CDR1 is SGHTS and CDR2 is YDEGEE. CDR3 loop: CASSTGPYNEQFF. CDR3 nucleotides: TGTGCCAGCAGCACGGGACCGTACAATGAGCAGTTCTTC.

This chain uses TRBV11-1 with TRBJ2-7; weak D call: TRBD2 (6 bases). Trimming left V 1 base short and J 0 bases short, with 13 bases between. Germline-derived CDR1 and CDR2 are SGHAT and FQDESV (reference sequence). The CDR3 covers 16 residues. The CDR3 is CASSLESSGRSYEQYF. In DNA form, the CDR3 reads TGTGCCAGCAGCTTAGAGAGTAGCGGCCGCTCCTACGAGCAGTACTTC.

The chain is built from TRBV15 and TRBJ2-7; 13 bases line up with TRBD2. J lost 7 bases, V lost 4 bases, and 7 bases had no gene match. In germline, CDR1 is LNHNV, CDR2 YYDKDF (reference sequence). The CDR3 is 15 amino acids. Here the CDR3 DNA reads TGTGCCACCAGCACACTAGCGGGAGGGCCGGGGGAGCAGTACTTC. Translating gives CATSTLAGGPGEQYF.

The gene calls are TRBV18 and TRBJ1-6; D ambiguous. V shed 6 bases and J shed 6 bases, with 15 bases lying between them. This CDR3 spans 15 amino acids. Germline V lookup: CDR1 KGHSH, CDR2 LQKENI. CDR3 residues: CASSASGQVNSPLHF. The CDR3 DNA follows: TGTGCCAGCTCGGCAAGCGGGCAGGTTAATTCACCCCTCCACTTT.

The chain combines TRBV5-5 with TRBJ2-1, with 9 bases that match TRBD2. Germline trimming cut 4 bases from V and 6 bases from J; bases unmatched to any gene: 14. This CDR3 is 17 amino acids long. Looked up from germline, CDR1 is SGHKS and CDR2 is YYEKEE (reference sequence). The CDR3, as DNA: TGTGCCAGCAGCCCTATAGCGGGAGAAGGGATCACCAATGAGCAGTTCTTC. This encodes CASSPIAGEGITNEQFF.

This clonotype was recorded many times. The CDR3 coding sequence is TGCAGTGTTATGGCGGGCGTGAGGATAGGGACCCAGTACTTC. This gives the protein CSVMAGVRIGTQYF. The chain couples TRBV20-1 to TRBJ2-5, with D possibly TRBD2 on 5 matching bases. This CDR3 region has 14 residues. V was trimmed by 7 bases and J by 7 bases, leaving 22 bases between them. Per germline, CDR1 DFQATT and CDR2 SNEGSKA (reference sequence).

This clonotype was seen many times. The chain has TRBV7-9 and TRBJ2-1; D not resolved. The CDR3 has 13 residues. V lost 2 bases, J lost 10 bases, and 12 bases lay in between. Germline lookup yields CDR1 SEHNR and CDR2 FQNEAQ (reference sequence). This chain's CDR3 is CASSLFARREQFF. CDR3 DNA: TGTGCCAGCAGCTTATTTGCGAGACGAGAGCAGTTCTTC.

There are many counts of this clonotype. The V call is TRBV28, the J call TRBJ2-7; tentatively, D is TRBD1 or TRBD2 (5 bases each). Germline assignment: CDR1 MDHEN and CDR2 SYDVKM. Trimming shortened V by 5 bases and J by 2 bases, and 16 bases separated the two germline ends. The CDR3 extends over 15 amino acids. CDR3 nucleotides: TGTGCCAGCAGTCGACCGGGACGCGGAACCTACGAGCAGTACTTC. This sequence encodes CASSRPGRGTYEQYF.

This clonotype was seen more than once but under ten times. The chain joins TRBV6-2 or TRBV6-3 to TRBJ2-1, with 15 positions matching TRBD2. This CDR3 is built from 15 residues. Looked up from germline, CDR1 is MNHEY and CDR2 is SVGEGT. V shed 2 bases, J shed 8 bases, and the junction held 1 base outside the gene matches. This CDR3 is CASSYGTSGRHEQFF. Here the CDR3 DNA reads TGTGCCAGCAGTTACGGGACTAGCGGGAGGCATGAGCAGTTCTTC.

This clonotype has a count of ten or more. The gene calls are TRBV28 and TRBJ2-2; D unclear. CDR1 MDHEN and CDR2 SYDVKM come from the germline V gene. The CDR3 is 15 residues long. Trimming shortened V by 5 bases and J by 4 bases, and 14 bases separated the two germline ends. CDR3 sequence (DNA): TGTGCCAGCAGTCGTTTGCCGGACCGCACCGGGGAGCTGTTTTTT. This codes for CASSRLPDRTGELFF.

This clonotype was seen repeatedly, ten times or more. The chain links TRBV27 to TRBJ2-5, with TRBD2 identical over 11 bases. Germline lookup yields CDR1 MNHEY and CDR2 SMNVEV (reference sequence). The CDR3 is made up of 16 amino acids. The V gene end was trimmed by 5 bases and the J gene end by 1 base; junction bases not matched to a gene: 6. The CDR3 DNA reads as TGTGCCAGCAGTCCTCAGGGACTAGCGGCCCAAGAGACCCAGTACTTC. It codes for CASSPQGLAAQETQYF.

This clonotype was observed at least ten times. V gene TRBV30 combines with J gene TRBJ2-7; no reliable D call. This CDR3 region has 14 residues. V gave up 0 bases and J gave up 0 bases, with 9 bases separating them. In germline, CDR1 is GTSNPN, CDR2 SVGIG (reference sequence). As DNA, the CDR3 is TGTGCCTGGAGTGTAGTCGGCTACTCCTACGAGCAGTACTTC. Its protein product is CAWSVVGYSYEQYF.